The clone carrying this T cell receptor beta chain was counted ten times or more. The antigen is unknown. The sample comes from a study of T cell repertoires in cytomegalovirus infection. On the study more broadly: CMV epitopes, recently identified HLA-C-restricted and well-studied HLA-B-restricted, were used. Public TCR beta signatures marked donors with CMV infection and the matching HLA.

Germline CDR1 reads SGHVT; CDR2 reads SQSDAQ. Losses at the gene ends were 4 bases for V and 0 bases for J; bases not matched to a gene: 9. This CDR3 has 19 residues. TCRdb reprocessed the reads with MiXCR, giving one entry per CDR3 protein. The sample has 200,000 or so distinct CDR3 sequences; roughly 34% are singletons. Study results and limitations: Predominance within the ex vivo response was attributable to HLA-C-restricted CMV-specific TCR beta clonotypes. Summed frequency of shared TCR beta families picked out CMV carriers who also had the relevant HLA.

This clonotype was sampled from a human donor in good health (CMV status not recorded). Some clones in this sample may be carry-over from other donors' samples. The sequencing here drew on CD8+ T cells from cultured PBMCs, taken from culture after CMV antigen stimulation. The chain combines TRBV7-4 with TRBJ2-6, with 10 bases lining up with TRBD1. CDR3 sequence (DNA): TGTGCCAGCAGCTCCCGGGACAGGGGAGACTCCTCTGGGGCCAACGTCCTGACTTTC. Translated, it gives CASSSRDRGDSSGANVLTF.